Listed below are T cell receptor beta chains from one sample, sequenced in a study of CD8 T cells in ankylosing spondylitis. TCRdb re-analysed the 5' RACE reads in MiXCR, keeping a single row per CDR3 protein. The sample includes under 200,000 distinct CDR3 sequences, approximately 10% seen only once; the top ten take under 35%. Sequenced material: blood, either unsorted or a sorted T cell fraction (not recorded which). These receptors all stem from a male donor with ankylosing spondylitis or in good health (not recorded which). The CDR3 runs from the conserved cysteine through the conserved F or W. Size is omitted from some rows. Given values are once, few, many or a class for expanded clones.

cdr3_length j_call v_call clone_size cdr3_aa
15 TRBJ2-5 TRBV3-1 many CASSQDSRTVETQYF
17 TRBJ2-7 TRBV5-1 - CASSLLPPTTGFYEQYF
19 TRBJ2-6 TRBV3-1 - CAFCLEVSGAFSGANVLTF
15 TRBJ1-5 TRBV12-3/TRBV12-4 many CASRLQGYSNQPQHF
16 TRBJ2-5 TRBV12-3/TRBV12-4 - CASSPSVGVGGETQYF
14 TRBJ1-1 TRBV2 many CASSESRGSTEAFF
18 TRBJ2-5 TRBV11-2 - CASSPQVLAGGKQETQYF
16 TRBJ2-3 TRBV12-3/TRBV12-4 few CASSFGADRELDTQYF
18 TRBJ1-6 TRBV18 few CASSPLQTGTTTGSPLHF
14 TRBJ2-5 TRBV20-1 many CSARDFAGPETQYF
15 TRBJ2-2 TRBV5-1 many CASSLSRENTGELFF
19 TRBJ2-2 TRBV7-8 few CASSLKQGYSTLNTGELFF
17 TRBJ2-1 TRBV25-1 many CASSEFCHRSSYNEQFF
15 TRBJ2-1 TRBV5-1 - CASSLSRGGYNEQFF
15 TRBJ1-4 TRBV19 - CASSRLNDPWEKLFF
16 TRBJ1-5 TRBV12-3/TRBV12-4 many CASSLTPGISNQPQHF
17 TRBJ2-1 TRBV7-2 few CASSFPLAGGLYNEQFF
15 TRBJ2-4 TRBV6-2/TRBV6-3 - CASSVAALAKNIQYF
16 TRBJ2-1 TRBV4-2 - CASSQVGREPNNEQFF
13 TRBJ2-1 TRBV10-1 many CASRENVDTEQFF
15 TRBJ2-6 TRBV6-1 many CASSSRGSGANVLTF
18 TRBJ1-2 TRBV3-1 once CATSQVDRARTPFYGYTF
14 TRBJ2-1 TRBV5-5 - CASSTSGTQNEQFF
12 TRBJ2-1 TRBV6-5 many CASSRTSGEQFF
16 TRBJ2-1 TRBV10-2 many CASTATGTSGINEQFF
16 TRBJ2-7 TRBV27 - CASSLWASTLPYEQYF
13 TRBJ2-7 TRBV10-3 many CAISEDRPYEQYF
14 TRBJ2-7 TRBV29-1 many CSVDGLGDTYEQYF
14 TRBJ1-1 TRBV20-1 many CSAREGVVNTEAFF
16 TRBJ2-2 TRBV5-1 few CASSLEGPGNTGELFF
16 TRBJ2-7 TRBV7-9 few CASSLMSGTGTYEQYF
15 TRBJ2-7 TRBV7-2 few CASSLAPGWGSNQYF
16 TRBJ1-3 TRBV20-1 - CSALPRQGYSGNTIYF
15 TRBJ1-5 TRBV6-2/TRBV6-3 many CASSYSGRGNQPQHF
16 TRBJ2-2 TRBV5-1 many CASSLEEVLGAGELFF
13 TRBJ2-3 TRBV6-1 few CASSVDSLNTQYF
18 TRBJ1-1 TRBV12-3/TRBV12-4 - CASSPRAWGRRGNTEAFF
18 TRBJ2-6 TRBV6-1 many CASSPIPGGAEWANVLTF
15 TRBJ2-3 TRBV18 few CASSATGTSVDTQYF
15 TRBJ2-7 TRBV3-1 many CASSQGLAGSVRWYF
14 TRBJ2-2 TRBV27 many CASSSSTDTGELFF
16 TRBJ1-5 TRBV24-1 few CATSDSDRGQRQPQHF
13 TRBJ2-7 TRBV4-2 many CASSQVGGYEQYF
16 TRBJ2-3 TRBV7-2 few CASSQRAGGLSDTQYF
12 TRBJ2-1 TRBV9 many CASSVPLGEQFF
13 TRBJ1-4 TRBV3-1 many CASSQPGAEKLFF
13 TRBJ1-1 TRBV25-1 - CASSSKLGANRFF
13 TRBJ1-2 TRBV12-3/TRBV12-4 many CASSPRFGYGYTF
15 TRBJ2-2 TRBV7-7 - CASSSTGSNTGELFF
13 TRBJ2-1 TRBV24-1 many CATSDLRDAEQFF
13 TRBJ1-2 TRBV12-3/TRBV12-4 many CASSLATGAGYTF
13 TRBJ2-3 TRBV10-3 many CAISGGDTDTQYF
16 TRBJ1-1 TRBV7-6 - CASSKSDRTVNTEAFF
12 TRBJ1-1 TRBV11-2 many CASSLVGTEAFF